The T cell receptor beta chain under discussion was sequenced for a study of molecular identifiers for immune sequencing clone quantification. Study-wide results and caveats: Spiked Jurkat TCR RNA equal to one cell could reportedly be picked out among one million naive cells.

This clonotype was seen just once. Its antigen is still unknown. Each CDR3 protein gets one entry after TCRdb re-called the PCR reads with MiXCR. The sample holds some 580,000 distinct CDR3 sequences, approximately 24% seen once. V lost 5 bases to trimming and J lost 7 bases, with 19 bases between them. This CDR3 spans 15 amino acids. The sample comprised naive CD8+ T cells from blood, with Jurkat cell RNA spiked in. Subset of the sample: FACS-sorted CD8+CD4-CCR7+CD45RA+ naive T cells. The TCR originated in a human donor in good health. Some libraries in this study had Jurkat cell RNA spiked in. The V gene is TRBV12-3 or TRBV12-4, the J gene TRBJ2-3; D is undetermined. The CDR3: CASSPCPSSVNTQYF. CDR3 nucleotides: TGTGCCAGCAGTCCATGCCCGAGCTCGGTTAATACGCAGTATTTT.